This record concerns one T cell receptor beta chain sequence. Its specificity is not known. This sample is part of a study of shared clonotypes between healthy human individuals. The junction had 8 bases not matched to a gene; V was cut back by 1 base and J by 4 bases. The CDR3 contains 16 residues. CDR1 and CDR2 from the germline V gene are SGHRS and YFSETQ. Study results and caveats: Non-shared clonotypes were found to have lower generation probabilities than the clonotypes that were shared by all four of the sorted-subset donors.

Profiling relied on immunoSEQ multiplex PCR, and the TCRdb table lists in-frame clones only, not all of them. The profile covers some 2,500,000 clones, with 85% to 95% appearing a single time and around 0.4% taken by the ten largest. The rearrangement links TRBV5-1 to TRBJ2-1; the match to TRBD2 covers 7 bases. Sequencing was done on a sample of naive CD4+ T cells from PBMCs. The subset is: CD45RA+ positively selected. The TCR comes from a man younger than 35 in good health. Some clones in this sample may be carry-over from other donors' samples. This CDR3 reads CASSLTAGALYNEQFF. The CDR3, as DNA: TGCGCCAGCAGCTTGACGGCGGGAGCTCTATACAATGAGCAGTTCTTC.